This T cell receptor (beta chain) was captured in a study of T cell clonality in common variable immunodeficiency. Ten or more counts support this clone. The read is 3 residues too short to cover the CDR3 end, so that end is filled in from the germline J gene. This CDR3 comprises 14 residues. CDR1 is KGHSH and CDR2 is LQKENI in the germline V gene. Trimming stripped 2 bases from V and 7 bases from J, with 12 bases between. Sequencing used immunoSEQ multiplex PCR; TCRdb keeps in-frame clones, though not all of them. The data list tens of thousands of clones, none observed once; about 2% falls to the top ten.

The chain is built from TRBV18 and TRBJ2-1; D perhaps matches TRBD2 (6 bases). Sequencing was carried out using peripheral blood mononuclear cells. This TCR was recovered from a person aged 18 to 75 in good health. The sequenced part of the CDR3 DNA is TGTGCCAGCTCACCATCGGCCGGGGGAAATGAG. Its translation: CASSPSAGGNE. The entire CDR3 protein is CASSPSAGGNEQFF.